These T cell receptor beta chains were read from a single sample in a study of neurological immune-mediated disorders. From the 5' RACE reads, TCRdb called clonotypes with MiXCR, one entry per CDR3 protein. The data hold about 80,000 distinct CDR3 sequences, with more than 5% observed a single time. The specimen was PBMCs. These receptors were obtained from a woman aged 60-75 years with multiple sclerosis. Both conserved end residues are trimmed from each CDR3. D genes are given only for firm matches.

d_call	v_call	j_call	cdr3_aa
TRBD1	TRBV15	TRBJ2-7	ATSSFPGTGWGIENPYEQY
TRBD1	TRBV7-2	TRBJ1-4	ASSSTPGQINEKLF
.	TRBV24-1	TRBJ1-5	ATGGDGQFSNQPQH
.	TRBV11-1	TRBJ1-3	ASSKTASGNTIY
.	TRBV29-1	TRBJ2-7	SVVNQGNYEQY
TRBD1	TRBV12-3/TRBV12-4	TRBJ2-3	ASRPGTGRSTDTQY
TRBD2	TRBV20-1	TRBJ2-7	SVVDRGLPYEQY
TRBD1	TRBV10-1	TRBJ2-5	ASSESRGREETQY
.	TRBV5-1	TRBJ1-2	ASSQDSRYGYT
TRBD1	TRBV20-1	TRBJ2-1	SARVLRGRYNEQF
.	TRBV5-8	TRBJ2-7	ASSRAPGSRAYEQY
TRBD2	TRBV27	TRBJ2-3	ASSSLLAGDTDTQY
.	TRBV10-3	TRBJ2-7	AISDSRGSSYEQY
TRBD1	TRBV7-6	TRBJ1-5	ASSSVQGQPQH